A single sample gave rise to the 22 T cell receptor beta chains below, sequenced in a study of cytomegalovirus exposure and HLA in healthy donors. The assay was immunoSEQ multiplex PCR, and TCRdb's table has in-frame clones only and misses some. This table holds around 250,000 clones, roughly 87% found once. The sample consisted of PBMCs. These receptors all come from a woman aged 25 to 39 in good health and CMV-seronegative.

The chain is built from TRBV10-3 and TRBJ2-3, with 9 bases aligning to TRBD1. With V trimmed by 4 bases and J by 2 bases, 13 bases remained unmatched. CDR3 length equals 18 residues. From germline, CDR1 is ENHRY and CDR2 SYGVKD. The CDR3 sequence: CAISASGTGFDYTDTQYF. The CDR3 DNA reads as TGTGCCATCAGTGCCTCCGGGACAGGGTTCGACTACACAGATACGCAGTATTTT.

J is TRBJ2-3 and V is TRBV11-2; 9 bases line up with TRBD2. J was trimmed by 0 bases and V by 0 bases; bases with no gene match: 7. Germline assignment: CDR1 SGHAT and CDR2 FQNNGV. The length of the CDR3 is 18 residues. The CDR3 region has the DNA TGTGCCAGCAGCTTAGATGTTGGACTAGCGCCTAGCACAGATACGCAGTATTTT. Amino acids: CASSLDVGLAPSTDTQYF.

V usage is TRBV18 and J usage is TRBJ2-7; 7 nucleotides line up with TRBD2. Trimming cost V 2 bases and J 8 bases; bases outside gene matches: 3. This CDR3 region has 12 residues. CDR1 is KGHSH, CDR2 LQKENI, per germline. CDR3 in amino acids: CASSPSGAQQYF. In DNA, the CDR3 is TGTGCCAGCTCACCAAGCGGGGCGCAGCAGTACTTC.

J is TRBJ2-6 and V is TRBV15, with D possibly TRBD1 on 6 matching bases. Trimming left V 1 base short and J 2 bases short, with 15 bases between. The CDR3 covers 18 residues. The germline gives CDR1 LNHNV, CDR2 YYDKDF (reference sequence). The CDR3 coding sequence is TGTGCCACCAGCAGAGTACAGGGTAAGTTAGCTGGGGCCAACGTCCTGACTTTC. Translating it yields CATSRVQGKLAGANVLTF.

The rearrangement uses TRBV25-1 and TRBJ1-2; 7 nucleotides match TRBD1. This CDR3 contains 17 residues. The germline CDR1 and CDR2 sequences are MGHDK and SYGVNS. The V gene end was trimmed by 1 base and the J gene end by 8 bases; junction bases not matched to a gene: 16. CDR3 loop: CASSESGGGVGGLGYTF. The CDR3 DNA is TGTGCCAGCAGTGAATCAGGGGGTGGAGTAGGGGGCCTCGGCTACACCTTC.

J is TRBJ1-4 and V is TRBV28; 9 positions match TRBD1. This CDR3 has 16 amino acids. The trim removed 6 bases at V and 1 base at J, leaving 6 bases unmatched. The germline V gene encodes CDR1 MDHEN and CDR2 SYDVKM. CDR3: CASRAWGQGTNEKLFF. The CDR3, as DNA: TGTGCCAGCAGAGCTTGGGGACAGGGAACTAATGAAAAACTGTTTTTT.

The chain links TRBV19 to TRBJ2-1, with 9 bases aligning to TRBD2. V was clipped by 7 bases and J by 5 bases; unmatched bases: 6. CDR3 length equals 14 residues. CDR1 and CDR2 from the germline V gene are LNHDA and SQIVND (reference sequence). The CDR3 loop reads CASTGLARHNEQFF. The CDR3, as DNA: TGTGCCAGTACCGGACTAGCGAGACACAATGAGCAGTTCTTC.

J is TRBJ1-5 and V is TRBV27, with 7 nucleotides matching TRBD1. The CDR3 runs to 13 residues. Losses at the gene ends were 4 bases for V and 5 bases for J; bases not matched to a gene: 2. Germline assignment: CDR1 MNHEY and CDR2 SMNVEV (reference sequence). The CDR3: CASSSRGDQPQHF. In DNA form, the CDR3 reads TGTGCCAGCAGTTCCAGGGGGGATCAGCCCCAGCATTTT.

In its sample, this clone was seen once. The genes are TRBV9 and TRBJ2-2; unclear D gene. The CDR3 length is 14 residues. Trimming removed 4 bases from V and 4 bases from J, with 11 bases in between. Germline-derived CDR1 and CDR2 are SGDLS and YYNGEE. The CDR3 DNA reads TGTGCCAGCAGCTTTAGTGAGGCCACCGGGGAGCTGTTTTTT. Residues: CASSFSEATGELFF.

The chain recombines TRBV15 with TRBJ2-3, with 10 bases identical to TRBD1. Trimming cost V 0 bases and J 3 bases; bases outside gene matches: 9. Germline V CDR1 and CDR2: LNHNV, YYDKDF (reference sequence). The CDR3 contains 18 residues. The CDR3 nucleotides read TGTGCCACCAGCAGAGATCTACCAGGGACAGGGGTAACAGATACGCAGTATTTT. As protein: CATSRDLPGTGVTDTQYF.

This chain connects TRBV4-3 to TRBJ1-2; a weak D match, TRBD1 (6 bases). Germline CDR1 LGHNA, CDR2 YSLEER. V gave up 3 bases and J gave up 4 bases, with 18 bases separating them. CDR3 size: 16 residues. Here the CDR3 DNA reads TGCGCCAGCAGCCAGGGGATTCGGGACAATATCTATGGCTACACCTTC. Translating it yields CASSQGIRDNIYGYTF.

CDR3: CSVEAEGADTQYF. The CDR3 nucleotides are TGCAGCGTTGAAGCGGAAGGGGCAGATACGCAGTATTTT. V gene TRBV29-1 combines with J gene TRBJ2-3; D perhaps matches TRBD1 (5 bases). The CDR3 sequence is 13 residues long. Germline V CDR1 and CDR2: SQVTM, ANQGSEA. The V end lost 1 base, the J end lost 4 bases, and 9 bases lay between the germline ends.

The rearrangement links TRBV5-1 to TRBJ2-7; D is ambiguous. The CDR3 is 14 residues long. Per the germline V gene, CDR1 is SGHRS and CDR2 is YFSETQ. V gave up 0 bases and J gave up 3 bases, with 10 bases separating them. CDR3 protein: CASSLGSTIYEQYF. In DNA, the CDR3 is TGCGCCAGCAGCTTGGGCAGCACGATCTACGAGCAGTACTTC.

The gene calls are TRBV28 and TRBJ2-7, with 11 bases lining up with TRBD2. Per germline, CDR1 MDHEN and CDR2 SYDVKM. With V trimmed by 4 bases and J by 5 bases, 10 bases remained unmatched. The CDR3 totals 16 residues. The CDR3 region has the DNA TGTGCCAGCAGTTCGCCGGGACTAGCGGTGGGCGACGAGCAGTACTTC. Translating gives CASSSPGLAVGDEQYF.

The chain employs TRBV7-2 and TRBJ2-1; no reliable D call. Germline assignment: CDR1 SGHTA and CDR2 FQGNSA. Trimming cost V 0 bases and J 0 bases, with 6 bases left between them. CDR3 length: 15 residues. The CDR3: CASSLALGSYNEQFF. The CDR3 DNA reads TGTGCCAGCAGCTTAGCTCTCGGCTCCTACAATGAGCAGTTCTTC.

The chain recombines TRBV28 with TRBJ1-2; 8 positions agree with TRBD1. Germline values: CDR1 MDHEN, CDR2 SYDVKM. CDR3 length: 15 amino acids. Losses at the gene ends were 5 bases for V and 4 bases for J; bases not matched to a gene: 9. The CDR3 loop reads CASSPTGAGVYGYTF. The CDR3 region has the DNA TGTGCCAGCAGTCCGACAGGGGCCGGCGTCTATGGCTACACCTTC.

The V call is TRBV19, the J call TRBJ2-7; 9 nucleotides match TRBD1. Germline values: CDR1 LNHDA, CDR2 SQIVND (reference sequence). The CDR3 runs to 14 residues. The ends lost 6 bases at V and 4 bases at J; junction bases unmatched: 7. The CDR3 DNA reads TGTGCCAGTAGGCCCGGGACAGGGAGGTACGAGCAGTACTTC. Amino acids: CASRPGTGRYEQYF.

About this clone: One end of the junction does not line up with germline, which may come from a read error. This rearrangement joins TRBV7-6 to TRBJ2-7; 9 positions agree with TRBD1. Germline CDR1 SGHVS, CDR2 FNYEAQ. The CDR3 has 15 residues. The CDR3 DNA follows: TGTGCCAGTAGCTCGGGACAGGGAATACTTTACGAGCAGTACTTC. This encodes CASSSGQGILYEQYF.

The rearrangement joins TRBV6-1 to TRBJ2-2; TRBD1 matches at 11 bases. Germline CDR1 is MNHNS and CDR2 is SASEGT. V shed 8 bases and J 7 bases; nucleotides not matched to a gene: 6. The CDR3 consists of 14 residues. The CDR3 DNA follows: TGTGCCAGCCAGTCGGGACAGGGGGTCGGGGAGCTGTTTTTT. Protein: CASQSGQGVGELFF.

A single count supports this clone. This rearrangement joins TRBV19 to TRBJ1-1, with TRBD1 as a possible D gene (6 bases). CDR3 size: 11 residues. Trimming pared 8 bases from V and 8 bases from J, leaving 12 bases between. Per germline, CDR1 LNHDA and CDR2 SQIVND (reference sequence). CDR3 coding DNA: TGTGCCAGTCTTAGGGGGACAGAAGCTTTCTTT. This encodes CASLRGTEAFF. The full variable domain, completed using reference TRBV19 and TRBJ1-1, is DGGITQSPKYLFRKEGQNVTLSCEQNLNHDAMYWYRQDPGQGLRLIYYSQIVNDFQKGDIAEGYSVSREKKESFPLTVTSAQKNPTAFYLCASLRGTEAFFGQGTRLTVV.

V is TRBV6-5 and J is TRBJ2-7; 12 nucleotides agree with TRBD2. The germline V gene has CDR1 MNHEY and CDR2 SVGAGI. The junction had 5 bases not matched to a gene; V was cut back by 1 base and J by 4 bases. CDR3 length equals 16 residues. CDR3: CASSYLLAGGSYEQYF. The CDR3 nucleotides read TGTGCCAGCAGTTACTTACTAGCGGGAGGTTCTTACGAGCAGTACTTC.

The V and J genes are TRBV7-2 and TRBJ2-1, with D unclear. The ends were cut back, 3 bases at V and 6 bases at J, with 0 bases in the middle. CDR1 SGHTA and CDR2 FQGNSA come from the germline V gene. The CDR3 has 10 amino acids. CDR3 DNA: TGTGCCAGCAGCTTCAATGAGCAGTTCTTC. This encodes CASSFNEQFF. Looking up the rest from reference TRBV7-2 and TRBJ2-1 gives the full variable domain: GAGVSQSPSNKVTEKGKDVELRCDPISGHTALYWYRQSLGQGLEFLIYFQGNSAPDKSGLPSDRFSAERTGGSVSTLTIQRTQQEDSAVYLCASSFNEQFFGPGTRLTVL.